A selection of T cell receptor beta chains follows, all from one sample in a study of T cells after yellow fever vaccination. One entry per CDR3 protein results from TCRdb running MiXCR on the 5' RACE reads. The repertoire includes some 670,000 distinct CDR3 sequences, around 12% of them detected once, and 15% sits in the top ten. This specimen consisted of PBMCs, obtained on the day of the yellow fever booster vaccination. These receptors all come from a man aged 25-45 years who received the YFV17D yellow fever vaccine. Both conserved end residues are part of each CDR3. The D gene is left open where the match is weak. Size tells how often a clone was seen (once, few, many) or the class of an expanded clone, and some rows leave it out.

v_gene	j_gene	abundance	d_gene	CDR3aa	CDR3nt
TRBV5-4	TRBJ2-1	.	.	CAIHSHNEQFF	TGTGCCATCCATTCCCACAATGAGCAGTTCTTC
TRBV11-3	TRBJ1-6	.	.	CASSLTLDSPLHF	TGTGCCAGCAGCTTAACTTTGGATTCACCCCTCCACTTT
TRBV20-1	TRBJ1-4	.	TRBD1	CSAPRTGFNEKLFF	TGCAGTGCTCCCCGGACAGGGTTTAATGAAAAACTGTTTTTT
TRBV28	TRBJ2-1	few	.	CASSLISANNEQFF	TGTGCCAGCAGTTTGATTAGCGCCAACAATGAGCAGTTCTTC
TRBV15	TRBJ2-1	.	.	CATSTLLAYNEQFF	TGTGCCACCAGCACCCTATTAGCCTACAATGAGCAGTTCTTC
TRBV5-6	TRBJ1-1	few	.	CASSLWGTNTEAFF	TGTGCCAGCAGCTTGTGGGGGACGAACACTGAAGCTTTCTTT
TRBV3-1	TRBJ2-7	.	.	CASSQTNRRASYEQYF	TGTGCCAGCAGCCAAACAAACCGCCGAGCATCCTACGAGCAGTACTTC
TRBV5-1	TRBJ2-5	few	.	CASSPGGEMETQYF	TGCGCCAGCAGCCCCGGAGGGGAGATGGAGACCCAGTACTTC
TRBV20-1	TRBJ2-5	.	TRBD1	CSARDQGPQGAGFETQYF	TGCAGTGCTAGAGATCAGGGCCCTCAGGGGGCTGGCTTTGAGACCCAGTACTTC
TRBV28	TRBJ1-5	many	.	CASSFVREDRAQHF	TGTGCCAGCAGTTTCGTCAGGGAGGATCGGGCCCAGCATTTT
TRBV12-3/TRBV12-4	TRBJ1-3	.	.	CASMDSSGNTIYF	TGTGCCAGCATGGATAGCTCTGGAAACACCATATATTTT
TRBV20-1	TRBJ1-1	few	TRBD1	CSAPPGQGGIEAFF	TGCAGTGCTCCCCCCGGACAGGGAGGTATTGAAGCTTTCTTT
TRBV6-1	TRBJ2-4	.	TRBD1	CASRASQGWGIQYF	TGTGCCAGCAGGGCCTCACAGGGGTGGGGCATTCAGTACTTC
TRBV7-2	TRBJ2-6	.	.	CASSRPGVGANVLTF	TGTGCCAGCAGCCGTCCAGGGGTAGGGGCCAACGTCCTGACTTTC
TRBV18	TRBJ2-7	.	.	CASSDPPREGEQYF	TGTGCCAGCTCTGATCCCCCACGAGAGGGGGAGCAGTACTTC
TRBV29-1	TRBJ2-5	.	.	CSVEEGGSETQYF	TGCAGCGTTGAGGAGGGGGGGTCGGAGACCCAGTACTTC
TRBV28	TRBJ2-1	.	.	CASSLSLTIRNEQFF	TGTGCCAGCAGTCTATCCTTAACCATCAGGAATGAGCAGTTCTTC
TRBV28	TRBJ2-1	.	.	CASRMGTRVVNEQFF	TGTGCCAGCAGGATGGGCACTAGGGTCGTCAATGAGCAGTTCTTC
TRBV7-9	TRBJ2-3	.	.	CASTTGRAGTDTQYF	TGTGCCAGCACCACAGGGAGGGCAGGCACAGATACGCAGTATTTT
TRBV3-1	TRBJ2-1	.	.	CASSQDRLVNEQFF	TGTGCCAGCAGCCAAGATCGGCTAGTGAATGAGCAGTTCTTC
TRBV7-9	TRBJ1-3	few	.	CASSGEQGISGNTIYF	TGTGCCAGCAGCGGAGAGCAGGGTATCTCTGGAAACACCATATATTTT
TRBV4-1	TRBJ2-6	.	.	CASSPPRTAGANVLTF	TGCGCCAGCAGCCCCCCCCGGACAGCTGGGGCCAACGTCCTGACTTTC
TRBV7-9	TRBJ2-7	few	.	CASSRPIGEQYF	TGTGCCAGCAGCAGACCCATCGGCGAGCAGTACTTC
TRBV18	TRBJ1-6	.	.	CASSPREANSPLHF	TGTGCCAGCTCTCCTCGGGAGGCGAATTCACCCCTCCACTTT
TRBV20-1	TRBJ2-7	few	.	CSASLGSYEQYF	TGCAGTGCTAGTCTCGGATCCTACGAGCAGTACTTC
TRBV10-2	TRBJ2-7	.	.	CASSESYTWQGRQYF	TGCGCCAGCAGTGAGTCTTATACCTGGCAGGGGAGGCAGTACTTC
TRBV27	TRBJ2-5	few	.	CASSLSPGVGETQYF	TGTGCCAGCAGTTTATCGCCCGGAGTAGGGGAGACCCAGTACTTC
TRBV7-9	TRBJ2-3	few	.	CASSLEARNTQYF	TGTGCCAGCAGCTTAGAAGCTCGGAATACGCAGTATTTT
TRBV2	TRBJ2-7	.	.	CASRSGWEQYF	TGTGCCAGCAGGTCGGGGTGGGAGCAGTACTTC
TRBV24-1	TRBJ2-3	.	TRBD1	CATSLGGQGSSDTQYF	TGTGCCACCAGTTTGGGGGGACAGGGGTCGTCAGATACGCAGTATTTT
TRBV29-1	TRBJ2-7	.	.	CSVEDRGDYEQYF	TGCAGCGTGGAGGACCGCGGGGACTACGAGCAGTACTTC
TRBV24-1	TRBJ2-3	.	.	CATSGTLETDTQYF	TGTGCCACCAGTGGGACCCTAGAGACAGATACGCAGTATTTT
TRBV20-1	TRBJ2-4	.	.	CSAREGAPNIQYF	TGCAGTGCTAGAGAAGGGGCCCCAAACATTCAGTACTTC
TRBV7-2	TRBJ1-5	.	TRBD1	CACSPGQVNQPQHF	TGTGCCTGCAGCCCCGGACAGGTCAATCAGCCCCAGCATTTT
TRBV6-2/TRBV6-3	TRBJ2-2	.	TRBD2	CASRTGLAGAAGELFF	TGTGCCAGCAGAACGGGACTAGCGGGAGCAGCCGGGGAGCTGTTTTTT
TRBV7-2	TRBJ2-2	few	.	CASSLESIPSRELFF	TGTGCCAGCAGCTTGGAATCGATCCCTTCGAGGGAGCTGTTTTTT
TRBV20-1	TRBJ2-3	once	TRBD1	CSAPPQGRSDTQYF	TGCAGTGCTCCCCCACAGGGGAGATCAGATACGCAGTATTTT
TRBV27	TRBJ2-5	many	.	CASGGQVQETQYF	TGTGCCAGCGGCGGCCAGGTGCAAGAGACCCAGTACTTC
TRBV10-2	TRBJ1-2	.	.	CASSGGGYGYTF	TGCGCCAGCAGTGGAGGAGGCTATGGCTACACCTTC
TRBV28	TRBJ2-7	many	TRBD2	CASSLSGRPPEQYF	TGTGCCAGCAGTCTTAGCGGGAGGCCTCCCGAGCAGTACTTC
TRBV30	TRBJ1-3	.	TRBD1	CAWIRGTGGNTIYF	TGTGCCTGGATTAGAGGGACAGGGGGAAACACCATATATTTT
TRBV29-1	TRBJ2-3	.	.	CSAYQDTQYF	TGCAGCGCTTACCAAGATACGCAGTATTTT
TRBV20-1	TRBJ2-3	.	TRBD1	CSARGTGGFTDTQYF	TGCAGTGCTAGAGGGACAGGGGGTTTCACAGATACGCAGTATTTT
TRBV9	TRBJ1-1	.	.	CASSPDPGPNTEAFF	TGTGCCAGCAGCCCAGATCCAGGTCCCAACACTGAAGCTTTCTTT
TRBV7-2	TRBJ2-1	few	.	CASSNGTPSYNEQFF	TGTGCCAGCAGCAACGGGACACCTTCCTACAATGAGCAGTTCTTC
TRBV30	TRBJ2-5	few	TRBD1	CAWSGTGKTQYF	TGTGCCTGGAGCGGGACAGGGAAGACCCAGTACTTC
TRBV10-3	TRBJ2-2	.	TRBD2	CAISEGGRIAGELFF	TGTGCCATCAGTGAAGGCGGGAGGATTGCCGGGGAGCTGTTTTTT
TRBV5-1	TRBJ2-5	.	TRBD2	CASSLSGSWETQYF	TGCGCCAGCAGCTTAAGCGGGAGTTGGGAGACCCAGTACTTC
TRBV29-1	TRBJ2-7	.	TRBD2	CSVGTRKYEQYF	TGCAGCGTTGGGACTAGGAAGTACGAGCAGTACTTC
TRBV12-3/TRBV12-4	TRBJ2-3	few	TRBD2	CASSVTSGRGGDTQYF	TGTGCCAGCAGTGTGACTAGCGGGAGAGGGGGAGATACGCAGTATTTT
TRBV6-2/TRBV6-3	TRBJ2-4	few	.	CASGELAKNIQYF	TGTGCCAGCGGGGAACTAGCCAAAAACATTCAGTACTTC
TRBV9	TRBJ2-5	few	.	CASSGDSPTQYF	TGTGCCAGCAGCGGGGACTCCCCGACCCAGTACTTC
TRBV12-3/TRBV12-4	TRBJ1-4	few	TRBD1	CASSLGTAGTNEKLFF	TGTGCCAGCAGTTTGGGGACAGCGGGAACTAATGAAAAACTGTTTTTT
TRBV5-1	TRBJ2-5	few	.	CASSNPGRGPPETQYF	TGCGCCAGCAGCAACCCAGGCCGGGGACCACCAGAGACCCAGTACTTC